This T cell receptor (beta chain) was identified during a study of CXCR3-negative and CXCR3-positive naive CD8 T cells. The study made its TRB cDNA libraries by 5' RACE, adding UMI labels. For each CDR3 protein, TCRdb gives one entry from its re-call of the 5' RACE reads, without DNA. The sample's table shows some 8,200 distinct CDR3 sequences. Study findings and constraints: No difference in surface CD5 was seen between naive subsets, and TCR strength was inferred from TRB CDR3 properties. Higher TRB CDR3 hydrophobicity marked CXCR3-positive naive cells relative to CXCR3-negative naive cells. Memory cells diverged, while naive CXCR3-positive and CXCR3-negative cells had similar TRBV-TRBJ usage.

Measured by frequency, this clonotype is medium-sized. Its antigen is still unknown. The CDR3 has 15 residues. Germline V gene sequence: CDR1 LGHDT, CDR2 YNNKEL (reference sequence). The TCR comes from a human donor in good health. Some clones in this sample may be carry-over from other donors' samples. This rearrangement joins TRBV3-1 to TRBJ2-1. Sample: naive CXCR3- CD8+ T cells from blood. Subset given: CD45RO-CCR7+CD27+CD95- naive CD8+ T cells lacking CXCR3 (TNR3-). The CDR3 spells CASREGGSFYNEQFF.